This T cell receptor (beta chain) came from a study of shared clonotypes between healthy human individuals. Trimming stripped 2 bases from V and 4 bases from J, with 9 bases between. The CDR3 consists of 13 residues. The V gene's germline CDR1 is MNHEY and CDR2 SVGAGI. The material for each subset, its genomic DNA, was split evenly across several immunoSEQ plates. Libraries were prepared by immunoSEQ multiplex PCR; TCRdb keeps only in-frame clonotypes and omits some of them. The profile shows millions of clones, less than 95% of them singletons. Positive CCR7 selection of CD45RO-negative cells yielded the naive CD8 cells, and terminally differentiated effector memory CD45RA+ cells were excluded.

Sequencing input: naive CD8+ T cells sorted from blood. The source of this sequence is a man younger than 35 in good health. The chain carries TRBV6-5 and TRBJ2-7; the D is unclear. The CDR3 nucleotides are TGTGCCAGCAGTTACGGGATCGCTTACGAGCAGTACTTC. This encodes CASSYGIAYEQYF.